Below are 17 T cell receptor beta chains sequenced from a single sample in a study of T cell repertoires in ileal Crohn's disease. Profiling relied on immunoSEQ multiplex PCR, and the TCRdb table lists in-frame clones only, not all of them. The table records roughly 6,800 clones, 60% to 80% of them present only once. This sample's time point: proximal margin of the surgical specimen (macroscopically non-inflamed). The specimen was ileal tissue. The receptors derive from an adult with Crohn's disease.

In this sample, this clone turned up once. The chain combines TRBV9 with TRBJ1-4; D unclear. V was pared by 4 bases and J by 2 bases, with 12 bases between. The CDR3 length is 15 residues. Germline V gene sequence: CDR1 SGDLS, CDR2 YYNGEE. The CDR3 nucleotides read TGTGCCAGCAGCCCTCTAGGGCGGACTAATGAAAAACTGTTTTTT. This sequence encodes CASSPLGRTNEKLFF.

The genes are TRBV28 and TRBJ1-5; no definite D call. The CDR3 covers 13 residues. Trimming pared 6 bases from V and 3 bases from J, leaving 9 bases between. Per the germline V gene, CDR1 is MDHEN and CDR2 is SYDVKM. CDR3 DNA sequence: TGTGCCAGCAGCTCCGCCTACAATCAGCCCCAGCATTTT. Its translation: CASSSAYNQPQHF.

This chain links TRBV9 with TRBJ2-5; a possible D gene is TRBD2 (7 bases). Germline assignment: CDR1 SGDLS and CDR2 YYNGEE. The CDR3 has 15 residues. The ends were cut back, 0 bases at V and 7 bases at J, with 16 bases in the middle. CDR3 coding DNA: TGTGCCAGCAGCGTAGTCCCCGGGGGGCTTGCGACCCAGTACTTC. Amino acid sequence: CASSVVPGGLATQYF.

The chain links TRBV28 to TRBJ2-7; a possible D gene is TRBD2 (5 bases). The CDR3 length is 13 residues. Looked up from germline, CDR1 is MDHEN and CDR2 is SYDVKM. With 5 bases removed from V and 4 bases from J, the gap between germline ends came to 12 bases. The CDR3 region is CASSDGMGYEQYF. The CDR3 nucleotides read TGTGCCAGCAGTGACGGGATGGGGTACGAGCAGTACTTC.

The CDR3 is CASSLGTANYEQYF. The CDR3 DNA is TGTGCCAGCAGCTTGGGGACGGCTAACTACGAGCAGTACTTC. The V call is TRBV5-4, the J call TRBJ2-7; no reliable D call. This CDR3 is 14 amino acids long. Germline lookup yields CDR1 SGHNT and CDR2 YYREEE (reference sequence). V shed 0 bases and J shed 3 bases, with 10 bases lying between them.

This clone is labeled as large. The CDR3 DNA sequence: TGTGCCAGCTCACCACGTAGGGGGGAGGTATCCTACGAGCAGTACTTC. Its translation is CASSPRRGEVSYEQYF. V gene TRBV18 combines with J gene TRBJ2-7; D is tentatively TRBD1 or TRBD2 (6 bases each). Trimming pared 1 base from V and 1 base from J, leaving 14 bases between. The CDR3 runs 16 residues. Germline V CDR1 and CDR2: KGHSH, LQKENI. Supplemented by reference TRBV18 and TRBJ2-7, the full variable domain reads NAGVMQNPRHLVRRRGQEARLRCSPMKGHSHVYWYRQLPEEGLKFMVYLQKENIIDESGMPKERFSAEFPKEGPSILRIQQVVRGDSAAYFCASSPRRGEVSYEQYFGPGTRLTVT.

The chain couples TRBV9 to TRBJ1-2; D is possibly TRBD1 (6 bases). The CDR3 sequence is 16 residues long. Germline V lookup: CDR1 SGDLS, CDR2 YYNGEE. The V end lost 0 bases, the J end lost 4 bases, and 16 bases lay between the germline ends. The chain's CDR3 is CASSVARGAEGYGYTF. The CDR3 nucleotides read TGTGCCAGCAGCGTAGCAAGGGGGGCAGAAGGCTATGGCTACACCTTC.

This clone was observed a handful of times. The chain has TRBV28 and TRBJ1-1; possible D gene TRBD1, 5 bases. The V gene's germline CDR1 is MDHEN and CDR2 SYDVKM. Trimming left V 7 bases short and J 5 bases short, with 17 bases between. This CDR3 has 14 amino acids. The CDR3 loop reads CASIHLPGGTEAFF. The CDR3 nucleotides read TGTGCCAGCATCCATTTACCGGGGGGGACTGAAGCTTTCTTT.

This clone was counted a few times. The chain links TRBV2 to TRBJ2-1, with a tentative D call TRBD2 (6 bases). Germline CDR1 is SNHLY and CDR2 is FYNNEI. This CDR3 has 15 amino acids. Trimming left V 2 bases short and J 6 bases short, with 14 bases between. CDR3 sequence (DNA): TGTGCCAGCAGTGAAACGGGACTGTTAACCAATGAGCAGTTCTTC. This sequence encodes CASSETGLLTNEQFF.

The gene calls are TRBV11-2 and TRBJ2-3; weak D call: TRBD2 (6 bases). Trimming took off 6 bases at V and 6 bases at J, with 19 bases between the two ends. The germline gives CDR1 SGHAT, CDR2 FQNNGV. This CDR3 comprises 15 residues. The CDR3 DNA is TGTGCCAGCAGTTACGGGACTCGCCTAGGGGATACGCAGTATTTT. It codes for CASSYGTRLGDTQYF.

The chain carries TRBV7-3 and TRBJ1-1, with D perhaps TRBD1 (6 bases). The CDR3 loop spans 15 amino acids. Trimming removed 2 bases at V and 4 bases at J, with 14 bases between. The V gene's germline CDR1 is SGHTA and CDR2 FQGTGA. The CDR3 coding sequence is TGTGCCAGCAGCTTATCGGGCCCCAGGGGCACTGAAGCTTTCTTT. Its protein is CASSLSGPRGTEAFF.

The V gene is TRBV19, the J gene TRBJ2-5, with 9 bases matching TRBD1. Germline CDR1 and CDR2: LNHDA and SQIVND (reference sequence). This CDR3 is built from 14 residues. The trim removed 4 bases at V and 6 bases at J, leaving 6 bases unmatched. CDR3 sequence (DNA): TGTGCCAGTAGTACTAACGGACAGGGGAAGACCCAGTACTTC. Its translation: CASSTNGQGKTQYF.

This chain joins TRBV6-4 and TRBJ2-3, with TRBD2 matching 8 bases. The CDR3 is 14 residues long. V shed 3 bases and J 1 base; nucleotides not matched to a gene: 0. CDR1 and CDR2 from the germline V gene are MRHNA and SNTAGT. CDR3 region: CASSDSGGTDTQYF. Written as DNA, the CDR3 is TGTGCCAGCAGTGATAGCGGGGGCACAGATACGCAGTATTTT.

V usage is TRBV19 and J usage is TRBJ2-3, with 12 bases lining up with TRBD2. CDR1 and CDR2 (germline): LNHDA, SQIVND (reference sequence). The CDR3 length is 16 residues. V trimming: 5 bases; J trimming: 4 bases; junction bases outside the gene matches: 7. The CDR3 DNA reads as TGTGCCAGTAGTCCCCGGACTAGCGGGGTTGCAGATACGCAGTATTTT. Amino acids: CASSPRTSGVADTQYF. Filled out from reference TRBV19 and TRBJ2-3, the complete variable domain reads DGGITQSPKYLFRKEGQNVTLSCEQNLNHDAMYWYRQDPGQGLRLIYYSQIVNDFQKGDIAEGYSVSREKKESFPLTVTSAQKNPTAFYLCASSPRTSGVADTQYFGPGTRLTVL.

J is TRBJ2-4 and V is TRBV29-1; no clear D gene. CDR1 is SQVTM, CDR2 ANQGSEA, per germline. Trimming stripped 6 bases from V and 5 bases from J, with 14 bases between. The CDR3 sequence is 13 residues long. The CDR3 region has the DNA TGCAGCGTACTTAGTGGGGTTCAAAACATTCAGTACTTC. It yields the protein CSVLSGVQNIQYF.

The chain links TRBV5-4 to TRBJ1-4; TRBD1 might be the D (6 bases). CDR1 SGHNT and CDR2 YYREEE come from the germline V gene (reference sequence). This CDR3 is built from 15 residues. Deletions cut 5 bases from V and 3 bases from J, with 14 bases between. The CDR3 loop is CASRPGRGPNEKLFF. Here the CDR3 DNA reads TGTGCCAGCAGGCCCGGTCGGGGGCCTAATGAAAAACTGTTTTTT.

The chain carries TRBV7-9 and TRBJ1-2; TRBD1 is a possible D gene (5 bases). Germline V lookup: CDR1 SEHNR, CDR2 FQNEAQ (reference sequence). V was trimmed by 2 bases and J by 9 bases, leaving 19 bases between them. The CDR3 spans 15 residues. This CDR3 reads CASSLNAGEGSRYTF. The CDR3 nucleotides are TGTGCCAGCAGCTTAAATGCGGGCGAGGGGAGTCGCTACACCTTC.